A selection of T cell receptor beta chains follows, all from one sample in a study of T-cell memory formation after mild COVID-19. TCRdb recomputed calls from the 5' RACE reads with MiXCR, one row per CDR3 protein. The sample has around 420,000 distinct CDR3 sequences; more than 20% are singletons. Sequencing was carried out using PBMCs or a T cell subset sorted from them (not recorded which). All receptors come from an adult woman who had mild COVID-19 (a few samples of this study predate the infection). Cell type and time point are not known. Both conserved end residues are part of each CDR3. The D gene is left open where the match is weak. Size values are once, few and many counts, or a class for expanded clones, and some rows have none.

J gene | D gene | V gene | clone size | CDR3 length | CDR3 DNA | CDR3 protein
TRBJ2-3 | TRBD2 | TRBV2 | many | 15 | TGTGCCAGCAGAATTAGCGGGTCTAGCACAGATACGCAGTATTTT | CASRISGSSTDTQYF
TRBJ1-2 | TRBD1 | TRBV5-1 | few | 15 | TGCGCCAGCAGCTTGGGGACAGGGGGTGGCTATGGCTACACCTTC | CASSLGTGGGYGYTF
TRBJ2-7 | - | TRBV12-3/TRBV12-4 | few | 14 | TGTGCCAGCAGCCCCGACACCCCTGGCTACGAGCAGTACTTC | CASSPDTPGYEQYF
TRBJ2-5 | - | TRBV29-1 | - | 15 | TGCAGCGTTGAAGATTTACAGGAAGGTAGCGAGACCCAGTACTTC | CSVEDLQEGSETQYF
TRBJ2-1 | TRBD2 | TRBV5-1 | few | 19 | TGCGCCAGCAGCACCGGGACTAGATATCGGGGCCTACAACCCAATGAGCAGTTCTTC | CASSTGTRYRGLQPNEQFF
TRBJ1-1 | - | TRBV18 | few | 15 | TGTGCCAGCTCACCACCCAGGCCCAGGGCCACTGAAGCTTTCTTT | CASSPPRPRATEAFF
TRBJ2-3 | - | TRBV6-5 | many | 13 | TGTGCCAGCAGTTACGACGAAACCAATACGCAGTATTTT | CASSYDETNTQYF
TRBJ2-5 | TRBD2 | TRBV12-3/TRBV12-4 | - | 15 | TGTGCCAGCAGTTTCCCCGGGACTAGGTCGGAGACCCAGTACTTC | CASSFPGTRSETQYF
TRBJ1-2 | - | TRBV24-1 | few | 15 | TGTGCCACCAGTGACCCCGGGACACCTCCCTTGGGCTACACCTTC | CATSDPGTPPLGYTF
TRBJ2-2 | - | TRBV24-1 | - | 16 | TGTGCCACCAGTGATCCAAGGGACGGAGACACCGGGGAGCTGTTTTTT | CATSDPRDGDTGELFF
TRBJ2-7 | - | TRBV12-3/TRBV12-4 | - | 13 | TGTGCCAGCAGTCGAAGACTAGAAGGCGAGCAGTACTTC | CASSRRLEGEQYF